The present entry profiles one T cell receptor (beta chain) with its context. No antigen is known for it. Preparation of TCR beta libraries was done by quantitative 5'-RACE with molecular barcodes. TCRdb re-analysed the 5' RACE reads in MiXCR, keeping a single row per CDR3 protein. The sample gives roughly 240,000 distinct CDR3 sequences, over 30% of which show up once; around 4.2% is in the top ten. The data belong to a study of CD8 T cells in ankylosing spondylitis. General study results and limits: Significantly higher representation of disease-linked clones was reported for matched ankylosing spondylitis synovial fluid. Clones linked with disease were CD8+ and fairly uncommon in the peripheral blood. In reactive arthritis synovial fluid and blood, some motif variants had been reported before.

The CDR3 sequence is 11 residues long. Germline loops: CDR1 DFQATT, CDR2 SNEGSKA (reference sequence). Trimming pared 6 bases from V and 5 bases from J, leaving 9 bases between. The TCR originated in a male donor with ankylosing spondylitis or in good health (not recorded which). The chain combines TRBV20-1 with TRBJ2-3, with D maybe TRBD2 (5 bases). Material for sequencing was blood, either unsorted or a sorted T cell fraction (not recorded which). CDR3 bases: TGCAGTGCCAGGACTGGAGATACGCAGTATTTT. Encoded protein: CSARTGDTQYF.